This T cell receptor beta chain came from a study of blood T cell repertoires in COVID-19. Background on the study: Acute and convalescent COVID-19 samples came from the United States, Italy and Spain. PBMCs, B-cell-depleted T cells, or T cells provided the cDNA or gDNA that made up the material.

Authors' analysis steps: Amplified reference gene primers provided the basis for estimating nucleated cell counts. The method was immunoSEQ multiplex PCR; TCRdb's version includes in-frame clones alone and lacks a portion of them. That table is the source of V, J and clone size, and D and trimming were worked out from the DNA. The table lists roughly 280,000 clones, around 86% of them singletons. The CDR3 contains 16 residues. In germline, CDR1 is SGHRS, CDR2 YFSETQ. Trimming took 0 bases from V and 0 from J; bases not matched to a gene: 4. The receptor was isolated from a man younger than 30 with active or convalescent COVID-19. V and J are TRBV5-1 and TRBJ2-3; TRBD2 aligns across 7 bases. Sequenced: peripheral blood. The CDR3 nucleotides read TGCGCCAGCAGCTTGGCCTGGGGGGGTAGCACAGATACGCAGTATTTT. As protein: CASSLAWGGSTDTQYF.